The table lists the clone carrying this TCR beta chain with a few counts. The sorted-subset replicate PCRs were given about 210 ng DNA, which is 30,000 to 35,000 T cell genomes. TCRdb's table, derived via immunoSEQ multiplex PCR, lists solely in-frame clones and lacks some. The sample carries approximately 250,000 clones, approximately 65% recorded once. These data belong to a study of shared clonotypes between healthy human individuals. Study in general: Serving as donors were two women and three men, whose ages spanned 18 to 49.

The germline V and J ends were trimmed by 1 base and 3 bases, with 7 bases remaining between them. The CDR3 runs to 13 residues. This clonotype was obtained from a man aged 25 to 40 in good health. Material for sequencing was memory CD4+ T cells sorted from blood. The subset was: CD45RA-negative fraction. The chain couples TRBV23-1 to TRBJ2-7; D possibly corresponds to TRBD1 (5 bases). TRBV23-1 is classed as an ORF, of uncertain function. The CDR3 is CASSQFQGYEQYF. The CDR3 nucleotides read TGCGCCAGCAGTCAATTTCAGGGCTACGAGCAGTACTTC.